The 22 T cell receptor beta chains listed next were all sequenced from one sample in a study of shared clonotypes between healthy human individuals. The naive CD8 subset, CD45RO-negative cells positively selected for CCR7, excluded terminally differentiated effector memory CD45RA+ cells. The assay was immunoSEQ multiplex PCR, and TCRdb's table has in-frame clones only and misses some. Found here are roughly 2,000,000 clones, about 95% of them singletons; the top ten hold around 1.2%. Sequencing was performed on naive CD8+ T cells sorted from blood. Receptor source: a man younger than 30 in good health.

The gene calls are TRBV4-1 and TRBJ2-5; a weak D match, TRBD1 (6 bases). Germline assignment: CDR1 MGHRA and CDR2 YSYEKL. The CDR3 totals 15 residues. V was pared by 0 bases and J by 2 bases, with 10 bases between. The CDR3 protein is CASSQEGTGQETQYF. The CDR3 DNA is TGCGCCAGCAGCCAAGAAGGAACAGGGCAAGAGACCCAGTACTTC.

This chain joins TRBV10-3 and TRBJ1-1; maybe TRBD1 (6 bases). The CDR3 covers 16 residues. Germline V gene sequence: CDR1 ENHRY, CDR2 SYGVKD. Trimming took off 0 bases at V and 4 bases at J, with 15 bases between the two ends. In DNA form, the CDR3 reads TGTGCCATCAGTGAGTCGGGGGGCGAGGAGGGCACTGAAGCTTTCTTT. It codes for CAISESGGEEGTEAFF.

The chain recombines TRBV5-4 with TRBJ2-7; unclear D gene. The CDR3 is 11 amino acids. Trimming removed 4 bases at V and 5 bases at J, with 7 bases between. Germline loops: CDR1 SGHNT, CDR2 YYREEE (reference sequence). CDR3 nucleotide sequence: TGTGCCAGCAGCGATGAGCACGAGCAGTACTTC. This translates into CASSDEHEQYF.

The chain joins TRBV6-5 to TRBJ2-7, with 7 bases fitting TRBD2. The CDR3 contains 15 residues. Germline lookup yields CDR1 MNHEY and CDR2 SVGAGI. Trimming at V came to 5 bases and at J to 3 bases, leaving 10 bases not matched to a gene. As DNA, the CDR3 is TGTGCCAGCAGTCCTGACGGGGGGAACTACTACGAGCAGTACTTC. Its translation: CASSPDGGNYYEQYF.

The chain carries TRBV7-9 and TRBJ1-6; TRBD1 is a possible D gene (5 bases). Germline-derived CDR1 and CDR2 are SEHNR and FQNEAQ (reference sequence). The V gene lost 5 bases and the J gene lost 9 bases, with 17 bases spanning the gap. CDR3 size: 15 residues. The CDR3 loop is CASSRGVPSGSPLHF. DNA of the CDR3: TGTGCCAGCAGCAGGGGAGTCCCCTCGGGTTCACCCCTCCACTTT.

This chain uses TRBV15 with TRBJ2-4; D gene unclear. Germline CDR1 reads LNHNV; CDR2 reads YYDKDF (reference sequence). The CDR3 covers 15 residues. With 0 bases removed from V and 2 bases from J, the gap between germline ends came to 8 bases. CDR3 DNA sequence: TGTGCCACCAGCAGAGATTATGGGTCCAAAAACATTCAGTACTTC. This sequence encodes CATSRDYGSKNIQYF. The full variable domain, rest sourced from reference TRBV15 and TRBJ2-4, is DAMVIQNPRYQVTQFGKPVTLSCSQTLNHNVMYWYQQKSSQAPKLLFHYYDKDFNNEADTPDNFQSRRPNTSFCFLDIRSPGLGDTAMYLCATSRDYGSKNIQYFGAGTRLSVL.

This sequence joins TRBV27 and TRBJ2-1; D ambiguous. Germline values: CDR1 MNHEY, CDR2 SMNVEV (reference sequence). This CDR3 comprises 15 residues. V lost 1 base and J lost 5, with 12 bases in between. The CDR3 spells CASSLYTGSNNEQFF. As DNA, the CDR3 is TGTGCCAGCAGTTTATATACGGGTTCTAACAATGAGCAGTTCTTC.

Regarding this clone: Distinct nucleotide sequences in the sample also encode this CDR3. The rearrangement links TRBV5-4 to TRBJ2-7; unclear D gene. Trimming took off 7 bases at V and 2 bases at J, with 16 bases between the two ends. Germline values: CDR1 SGHNT, CDR2 YYREEE (reference sequence). This CDR3 region has 14 residues. The CDR3 nucleotides are TGTGCCAGCTCCAGCACGGGTACCACCTACGAGCAGTACTTC. Amino acid sequence: CASSSTGTTYEQYF.

This sequence joins TRBV7-2 and TRBJ2-2, with D possibly matching TRBD1 (8 bases). Trimming removed 3 bases at V and 4 bases at J, with 12 bases between. Germline lookup yields CDR1 SGHTA and CDR2 FQGNSA. CDR3 size: 15 residues. CDR3 sequence: CASSLYRGGTGELFF. The DNA of the CDR3 is TGTGCCAGCAGCTTGTACAGGGGGGGCACCGGGGAGCTGTTTTTT.

This rearrangement joins TRBV7-6 to TRBJ1-1; no firm D call. V was shortened by 7 bases and J by 3 bases, with 12 bases between the two germline ends. Germline V gene data show CDR1 as SGHVS and CDR2 as FNYEAQ. There are 13 residues in the CDR3. The CDR3 DNA is TGTGCCAGCACCCCCTCGGTATACACTGAAGCTTTCTTT. It is translated as CASTPSVYTEAFF.

The rearrangement uses TRBV30 and TRBJ2-5; 8 bases line up with TRBD1. The assigned J gene may be wrong: the sequence end matches TRBJ2-7 better. The length of the CDR3 is 14 residues. Germline loops: CDR1 GTSNPN, CDR2 SVGIG (reference sequence). The CDR3 is CAWSDRGITDEQYF. CDR3 sequence (DNA): TGTGCCTGGAGTGACAGGGGGATAACGGACGAGCAGTACTTC.

The table lists this clone with a count of one. J is TRBJ2-2 and V is TRBV18, with 14 bases that match TRBD2. CDR1 is KGHSH and CDR2 is LQKENI in the germline V gene. The trim removed 2 bases at V and 6 bases at J, leaving 2 bases unmatched. The CDR3 has 16 amino acids. The CDR3 DNA sequence: TGTGCCAGCTCACCAGGGACTAGCGGGAGCCCCGGGGAGCTGTTTTTT. Amino acid sequence: CASSPGTSGSPGELFF.

This rearrangement joins TRBV13 to TRBJ2-1; D is ambiguous. CDR1 is PRHDT, CDR2 FYEKMQ, per germline (reference sequence). The CDR3 sequence is 17 residues long. The germline V and J ends were trimmed by 0 bases and 6 bases, with 18 bases remaining between them. The CDR3 is CASSLGSDGGLGNEQFF. The CDR3 nucleotides are TGTGCCAGCAGCTTAGGATCTGATGGCGGATTGGGCAATGAGCAGTTCTTC.

V gene TRBV4-3 combines with J gene TRBJ2-1; 8 nucleotides agree with TRBD1. There are 16 residues in the CDR3. The V gene end was trimmed by 0 bases and the J gene end by 3 bases; junction bases not matched to a gene: 4. Germline assignment: CDR1 LGHNA and CDR2 YSLEER. CDR3 protein: CASSQDGQGIYNEQFF. DNA for the CDR3: TGCGCCAGCAGCCAAGACGGACAGGGAATCTACAATGAGCAGTTCTTC.

Details on this clone: The sample contains more than one DNA sequence encoding this CDR3. The rearrangement uses TRBV14 and TRBJ1-2; D gene unclear. This CDR3 region has 13 residues. With 6 bases removed from V and 0 bases from J, the gap between germline ends came to 8 bases. Looked up from germline, CDR1 is SGHDN and CDR2 is FVKESK. The CDR3 nucleotides read TGTGCCAGCAGTCCAGGATCTAACTATGGCTACACCTTC. This translates into CASSPGSNYGYTF.

The V gene is TRBV9, the J gene TRBJ1-1; tentative D call: TRBD1 (5 bases). The CDR3 consists of 12 residues. Germline CDR1 SGDLS, CDR2 YYNGEE. Trimming pared 3 bases from V and 7 bases from J, leaving 10 bases between. CDR3 DNA: TGTGCCAGCAGCGCTACTGACAGTGAAGCTTTCTTT. This translates into CASSATDSEAFF.

This clone was seen a single time. The V and J genes are TRBV9 and TRBJ2-6, with D maybe TRBD1 (5 bases). Trimming left V 3 bases short and J 4 bases short, with 17 bases between. This CDR3 contains 17 residues. Germline CDR1 and CDR2: SGDLS and YYNGEE. In nucleotides, the CDR3 is TGTGCCAGCAGCGCCTCCCCGACAGTGACCGGGGCCAACGTCCTGACTTTC. Translated: CASSASPTVTGANVLTF.

With respect to this clone: Other DNA sequences from this sample encode an identical CDR3 as well. The chain has TRBV5-1 and TRBJ2-7; D gene ambiguous. This CDR3 spans 12 amino acids. The ends were cut back, 2 bases at V and 4 bases at J, with 7 bases in the middle. CDR1 is SGHRS and CDR2 is YFSETQ in the germline V gene. The CDR3 sequence is CASSFDSYEQYF. The CDR3, as DNA: TGCGCCAGCAGCTTTGACTCTTACGAGCAGTACTTC.

This clone was detected once. Other nucleotide sequences from this sample produce the same CDR3. The chain uses TRBV19 and TRBJ2-7, with 7 nucleotides matching TRBD2. The CDR3 has 13 amino acids. With 8 bases clipped from V and 3 bases from J, the junction kept 7 bases outside the gene matches. Germline-derived CDR1 and CDR2 are LNHDA and SQIVND (reference sequence). CDR3 DNA: TGTGCCAGTTCTGGGGGACTATTCTACGAGCAGTACTTC. Protein: CASSGGLFYEQYF.

The chain couples TRBV30 to TRBJ1-1; D remains ambiguous. The CDR3 runs to 14 residues. V lost 0 bases and J 0 bases, leaving 8 bases between the germline ends. Germline V lookup: CDR1 GTSNPN, CDR2 SVGIG (reference sequence). CDR3 in amino acids: CAWSVPPLNTEAFF. The CDR3 coding sequence is TGTGCCTGGAGTGTACCGCCTCTGAACACTGAAGCTTTCTTT.

This clone showed up just once. This sequence joins TRBV4-1 and TRBJ2-2; perhaps TRBD1 as D (6 bases). Trimming removed 2 bases from V and 6 bases from J, with 10 bases in between. Germline CDR1 MGHRA, CDR2 YSYEKL. The CDR3 runs to 14 residues. The CDR3 DNA reads TGCGCCAGCAGCCAATTTGGGGGCCCCGGGGAGCTGTTTTTT. Residues: CASSQFGGPGELFF.

This clone was counted once. The chain couples TRBV27 to TRBJ1-5; TRBD1 agrees at 9 bases. CDR3 length: 13 residues. The J segment lost 8 bases and the V segment lost 4 bases, leaving 3 bases of the junction unmatched. CDR1 is MNHEY and CDR2 is SMNVEV in the germline V gene (reference sequence). Here the CDR3 reads CASSWDRAKPQHF. The CDR3 DNA reads TGTGCCAGCAGTTGGGACAGGGCTAAGCCCCAGCATTTT.